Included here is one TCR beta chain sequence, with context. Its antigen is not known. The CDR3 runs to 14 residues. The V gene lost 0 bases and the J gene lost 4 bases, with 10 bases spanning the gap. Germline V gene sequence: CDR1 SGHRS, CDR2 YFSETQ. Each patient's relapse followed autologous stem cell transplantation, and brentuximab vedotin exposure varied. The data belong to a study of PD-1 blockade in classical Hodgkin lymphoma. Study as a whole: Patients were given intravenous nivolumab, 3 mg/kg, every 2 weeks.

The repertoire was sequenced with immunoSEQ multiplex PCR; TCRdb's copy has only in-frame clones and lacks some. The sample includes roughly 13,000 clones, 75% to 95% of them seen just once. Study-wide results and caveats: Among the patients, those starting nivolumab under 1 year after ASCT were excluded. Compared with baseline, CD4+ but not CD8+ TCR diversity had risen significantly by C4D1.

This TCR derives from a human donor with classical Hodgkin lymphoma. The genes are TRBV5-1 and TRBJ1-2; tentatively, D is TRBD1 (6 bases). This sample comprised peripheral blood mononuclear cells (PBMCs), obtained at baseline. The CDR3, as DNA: TGCGCCAGCAGCTTGGAAACGGGGGCCTATGGCTACACCTTC. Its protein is CASSLETGAYGYTF. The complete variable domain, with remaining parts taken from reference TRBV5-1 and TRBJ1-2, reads KAGVTQTPRYLIKTRGQQVTLSCSPISGHRSVSWYQQTPGQGLQFLFEYFSETQRNKGNFPGRFSGRQFSNSRSEMNVSTLELGDSALYLCASSLETGAYGYTFGSGTRLTVV.